This T cell receptor (beta chain) was recorded in a study of shared clonotypes between healthy human individuals (TCRdb year 2020). About the investigation overall: The cohort comprised a couple of women and a few men aged 18 to 49 years. To increase sequencing depth and limit assay-specific biases, TCR repertoire library preparation and sequencing were carried out by different laboratories using diverse techniques. Leukapheresis yielded between about 0.8 and 8.9 billion PBMCs per donor. Per donor, three plates each were used for CD4 naive and CD4 memory, two for CD8 naive, and one for CD8 memory. To estimate repertoire size and how much clonotype sharing occurs between individuals, the study deeply sequenced the blood TCR repertoires of roughly 5 healthy adults. Results the study describes overall, beyond this receptor: About 5% of naive CD4, approximately 3.7% of naive CD8, around 2.3% of memory CD4, and approximately 0.4% of memory CD8 clonotypes were shared across four donors. Sampling was limited to blood, and TCR repertoires in tissue likely differ from TCR repertoires in blood. Incomplete sequencing was indicated by rarefaction of sorted-subset datasets, despite the large sequencing depth. Based on pairwise subsampling, the degree of clonotype sharing among donors was expected to be affected by sequencing depth. The small number of donors limited the genetic and exposure-history diversity represented. Naive subsets generally had larger estimated clonotype richness than memory subsets did. Compared with non-shared clonotypes, the clonotypes found in all four sorted-subset donors had higher generation probabilities.

The donors were healthy, HIV-negative adults who had no recently reported acute infections or vaccinations. Every donor was a Caucasian adult living in Nashville, Tennessee, USA. CD4+ T cells were enriched by magnetic negative selection; naive cells were then positively selected on CD45RA, and the negative fraction formed the memory subset. Blood was obtained by leukapheresis, after which PBMCs were separated by Ficoll-Histopaque density gradient centrifugation and cryopreserved in liquid nitrogen vapor phase. Analytical flow cytometry was used to check the purity and quantity of every magnetically sorted T cell population. Genomic DNA was isolated from each sorted fraction and quantified by UV absorbance on a Nanodrop 2000c. Using the deep immunoSEQ assay, multiplex PCR amplified TCR CDR3 regions from genomic DNA. For each cell subset, the extracted genomic DNA was distributed evenly across all wells of several immunoSEQ 96-well plates, and each plate served as one replicate. For sorted subsets, 150 to 250 ng of genomic DNA, equivalent to some 33,000 T cell genomes, went into each replicate PCR. Purified libraries were measured with a Qubit 3.0 fluorometer, size-checked on a Bioanalyzer 2100, and measured again with the KAPA Library Quantification kit. Every immunoSEQ 96-well plate was sequenced on a dedicated single-read 150-cycle Illumina NextSeq 550 flow cell. The original methods were these. Because only junctional sequences without quality scores were contained in the immunoSEQ output, filtering matching that applied to full-length reads could not be performed. To assign V/J genes and CDR3, sequences were annotated against IMGT germline references using PyIR, a Python wrapper for IgBLAST v1.9. Reads were removed for weak V/J assignments (E-value above 1e-6), missing CDR3, stop codons, out-of-frame junctions, or ambiguous translated residues. V3J clonotypes were defined as sequences sharing the same inferred V gene, J gene, and CDR3 amino acid sequence. Percentage overlap between repertoires was computed as shared unique clonotypes divided by the size of the smaller repertoire. RTK rarefaction, the Chao1 estimator, and Recon v2.1 estimates of unobserved clonotypes were used to assess repertoire richness. Generation probabilities were computed with OLGA for all TCRbeta clonotypes obtained by the gDNA method from a few donors. TCRdb provides this immuneACCESS table in a form limited to in-frame rearrangements. Some clones are lacking; in checked studies, under half of them reflect an unresolved V gene, and why the rest are absent is not known. For V, J and clone size, that table is used; D and trimming come from the DNA. Counted in this sample were 1,500,000 or so clones; roughly 95% of them appeared once. 1.2% of the sample lies in the top ten.

Details on this clone: The clone's antigen remains unknown. Base-call qualities are not available, and no considerably larger clone is one nucleotide away.

Looking up the germline V gene (reference sequence) yields CDR1 SEHNR and CDR2 FQNEAQ. From its cysteine to its phenylalanine, the CDR3 spans 13 amino acids. The CDR3 DNA has 39 bases and is translated from base 1. The trim is 1 base for V and 7 bases for J, with a gap of 11 bases between the germline ends. The origin of this receptor is a man aged 30-40 years in good health. This chain joins TRBV7-9 to TRBJ2-7; a tentative D call is TRBD1 (5 bases match). Specimen: naive CD4+ T cells sorted from blood. What this sample's cell subset or site label stands for: CD45RA+ positively selected. Here is the DNA: TGTGCCAGCAGCTTAGGTAGGGGAACGGAGCAGTACTTC. This is translated as CASSLGRGTEQYF.